The 28 T cell receptor beta chains below come from one sample, sequenced in a study of blood T cell repertoires in COVID-19. Libraries were prepared by immunoSEQ multiplex PCR; TCRdb keeps only in-frame clonotypes and omits some of them. The repertoire consists of 280,000 or so clones, with roughly 88% occurring once and the leading ten covering 9.4%. Sequencing used peripheral blood. Receptor source: a man between 18 and 35 years old with active or convalescent COVID-19.

The chain joins TRBV6-4 to TRBJ1-6, with D hard to call. This CDR3 is built from 16 residues. Germline V gene sequence: CDR1 MRHNA, CDR2 SNTAGT. V was cut by 6 bases and J by 2 bases, with 14 bases left in between. CDR3 bases: TGTGCCAGCAGACCTCCTATGCTGGCCTATAATTCACCCCTCCACTTT. Amino acids: CASRPPMLAYNSPLHF.

V usage is TRBV5-4 and J usage is TRBJ2-3, with 8 bases matching TRBD2. CDR3 length: 15 amino acids. CDR1 SGHNT and CDR2 YYREEE come from the germline V gene (reference sequence). The V gene end was trimmed by 4 bases and the J gene end by 6 bases; junction bases not matched to a gene: 10. The CDR3 coding sequence is TGTGCCAGCAGCCACGGGGGGGGCTATGCGGATACGCAGTATTTT. Translating gives CASSHGGGYADTQYF.

The V and J genes are TRBV7-3 and TRBJ1-1; weak D call: TRBD1 (5 bases). This CDR3 is built from 13 residues. V lost 0 bases and J 11 bases, leaving 13 bases between the germline ends. Germline V gives CDR1 SGHTA, CDR2 FQGTGA. The CDR3 loop reads CASSLTGGGRAFF. In DNA form, the CDR3 reads TGTGCCAGCAGCTTAACCGGGGGAGGTCGTGCTTTCTTT.

This rearrangement joins TRBV19 to TRBJ2-7; 7 positions agree with TRBD2. CDR1 LNHDA and CDR2 SQIVND come from the germline V gene (reference sequence). Unmatched junction bases numbered 19, after V lost 10 bases and J lost 7 bases. The length of the CDR3 is 15 residues. CDR3 DNA: TGTGCCACTCAACTAGGGAACGGGAGGTTTGAGGAGCAGTACTTC. This sequence encodes CATQLGNGRFEEQYF.

The chain recombines TRBV18 with TRBJ1-2; D is ambiguous. The CDR3 sequence is 15 residues long. Trimming pared 3 bases from V and 2 bases from J, leaving 13 bases between. Germline CDR1 and CDR2: KGHSH and LQKENI. CDR3 region: CASSPEWVRNYGYTF. In DNA form, the CDR3 reads TGTGCCAGCTCACCCGAATGGGTCAGGAACTATGGCTACACCTTC.

The CDR3 spells CASSSGLALLGNEQFF. The CDR3 bases are TGTGCCAGCAGCTCCGGACTAGCGCTCTTGGGGAATGAGCAGTTCTTC. The chain combines TRBV9 with TRBJ2-1, with 9 bases lining up with TRBD2. Germline V lookup: CDR1 SGDLS, CDR2 YYNGEE. There are 16 residues in the CDR3. Trimming at V came to 4 bases and at J to 7 bases, leaving 12 bases not matched to a gene.

This sequence joins TRBV19 and TRBJ2-5; 7 positions agree with TRBD2. J gave up 3 bases and V 6 bases, and 10 bases lay outside the gene matches. The CDR3 runs to 15 residues. Germline lookup yields CDR1 LNHDA and CDR2 SQIVND (reference sequence). CDR3 sequence: CASRLWGGEEETQYF. The CDR3 DNA sequence: TGTGCCAGTAGACTCTGGGGGGGGGAGGAAGAGACCCAGTACTTC.

This clone has only one observation. The chain employs TRBV13 and TRBJ1-2; D uncertain. V was clipped by 1 base and J by 0 bases, with 9 bases between them. This CDR3 has 15 residues. Germline CDR1 is PRHDT and CDR2 is FYEKMQ (reference sequence). DNA for the CDR3: TGTGCCAGCAGCTTAGTAATAGACTCTAACTATGGCTACACCTTC. Translating gives CASSLVIDSNYGYTF.

The chain combines TRBV7-8 with TRBJ2-3; the D gene is possibly TRBD2 (6 bases). This CDR3 comprises 13 residues. The germline V and J ends were trimmed by 5 bases and 4 bases, with 10 bases remaining between them. In germline, CDR1 is SGHVS, CDR2 FQNEAQ. Written as DNA, the CDR3 is TGTGCCAGCAGCCCGGGGAGGTCAGATACGCAGTATTTT. It is translated as CASSPGRSDTQYF.

The rearrangement links TRBV4-1 to TRBJ1-5; no clear D. The ends were cut back, 0 bases at V and 1 base at J, with 4 bases in the middle. Germline CDR1 is MGHRA and CDR2 is YSYEKL. This CDR3 comprises 14 residues. The CDR3, as DNA: TGCGCCAGCAGCCAAGATACAAGCAATCAGCCCCAGCATTTT. Amino acids: CASSQDTSNQPQHF.

This chain links TRBV5-8 with TRBJ1-1, with D uncertain. The length of the CDR3 is 15 residues. V lost 0 bases and J lost 2, with 11 bases in between. The germline CDR1 and CDR2 sequences are SGHTS and YDEGEE. CDR3 region: CASSLGAGINTEAFF. The CDR3, as DNA: TGTGCCAGCAGCTTGGGGGCAGGAATAAACACTGAAGCTTTCTTT.

V and J are TRBV19 and TRBJ2-1; 10 bases agree with TRBD2. The CDR3 contains 13 residues. The germline V gene encodes CDR1 LNHDA and CDR2 SQIVND (reference sequence). V shed 6 bases and J 9 bases; nucleotides not matched to a gene: 5. The CDR3 is CASSFSGGSEQFF. CDR3 in DNA: TGTGCCAGTAGCTTTAGCGGGGGGAGTGAGCAGTTCTTC.

The J gene is TRBJ2-1, the V gene TRBV2, with 8 positions matching TRBD1. With 6 bases clipped from V and 6 bases from J, the junction kept 13 bases outside the gene matches. The CDR3 spans 16 residues. CDR1 is SNHLY and CDR2 is FYNNEI in the germline V gene. The CDR3 reads CASSFTPDRAGNEQFF. CDR3 nucleotides: TGTGCCAGCAGCTTCACCCCGGACAGGGCGGGCAATGAGCAGTTCTTC.

The CDR3 region has the DNA TGTGCCAGCAGCTCGGGGACCTCAGGGGACACCATATATTTT. This sequence encodes CASSSGTSGDTIYF. The V gene is TRBV9, the J gene TRBJ1-3, with D possibly matching TRBD1 (6 bases). The CDR3 length is 14 residues. The ends were cut back, 4 bases at V and 8 bases at J, with 16 bases in the middle. CDR1 and CDR2 (germline): SGDLS, YYNGEE.

The chain recombines TRBV5-1 with TRBJ2-5; D is possibly TRBD1 (5 bases). The V and J ends lost 1 base and 4 bases respectively, with 8 bases between them. CDR1 and CDR2 from the germline V gene are SGHRS and YFSETQ. The CDR3 has 13 residues. In nucleotides, the CDR3 is TGCGCCAGCAGCTTGCCAGGGCGAGAGACCCAGTACTTC. This codes for CASSLPGRETQYF.

V usage is TRBV11-3 and J usage is TRBJ2-3; 9 nucleotides match TRBD2. CDR1 and CDR2 from the germline V gene are SGHNT and YENEEA. Unmatched junction bases numbered 8, after V lost 2 bases and J lost 2 bases. The CDR3 is made up of 17 amino acids. The CDR3 bases are TGTGCCAGCAGCTTACGGACTAGCGCCCTGGACACAGATACGCAGTATTTT. It codes for CASSLRTSALDTDTQYF.

The chain links TRBV4-1 to TRBJ2-3; D perhaps matches TRBD2 (5 bases). V was pared by 1 base and J by 4 bases, with 15 bases between. Germline CDR1 and CDR2: MGHRA and YSYEKL. The CDR3 contains 16 residues. CDR3 in DNA: TGCGCCAGCAGCCAAGGGGCTAGCCCCTTCCCAGATACGCAGTATTTT. Residues: CASSQGASPFPDTQYF.

This rearrangement joins TRBV2 to TRBJ2-6; tentative D call: TRBD1 (6 bases). Trimming shortened V by 9 bases and J by 0 bases, and 24 bases separated the two germline ends. Germline lookup yields CDR1 SNHLY and CDR2 FYNNEI. The CDR3 contains 19 residues. The CDR3 sequence: CASYSTGLHPDSGANVLTF. The CDR3 DNA reads as TGTGCCAGTTACAGCACAGGGTTACATCCAGACTCTGGGGCCAACGTCCTGACTTTC. Complete variable domain (other parts from reference TRBV2 and TRBJ2-6): EPEVTQTPSHQVTQMGQEVILRCVPISNHLYFYWYRQILGQKVEFLVSFYNNEISEKSEIFDDQFSVERPDGSNFTLKIRSTKLEDSAMYFCASYSTGLHPDSGANVLTFGAGSRLTVL.

The chain uses TRBV9 and TRBJ2-7; TRBD1 agrees at 10 bases. Germline assignment: CDR1 SGDLS and CDR2 YYNGEE. With V trimmed by 4 bases and J by 3 bases, 4 bases remained unmatched. The CDR3 spans 14 residues. The CDR3 bases are TGTGCCAGCAGCCCAGGGACAGGGGACTACGAGCAGTACTTC. Translated, it gives CASSPGTGDYEQYF. The entire variable domain, with the rest obtained from reference TRBV9 and TRBJ2-7, is as follows: DSGVTQTPKHLITATGQRVTLRCSPRSGDLSVYWYQQSLDQGLQFLIQYYNGEERAKGNILERFSAQQFPDLHSELNLSSLELGDSALYFCASSPGTGDYEQYFGPGTRLTVT.

The chain joins TRBV11-2 to TRBJ2-7; D remains unclear. V lost 0 bases and J lost 3, with 15 bases in between. This CDR3 contains 16 residues. The V gene's germline CDR1 is SGHAT and CDR2 FQNNGV. CDR3 DNA: TGTGCCAGCAGCTTAGATCTCTGGCAGTTGAACTACGAGCAGTACTTC. Translated, it gives CASSLDLWQLNYEQYF.

The V gene is TRBV18, the J gene TRBJ1-1; TRBD1 might be the D (6 bases). Trimming left V 2 bases short and J 4 bases short, with 14 bases between. Looked up from germline, CDR1 is KGHSH and CDR2 is LQKENI. The CDR3 is 15 amino acids. The DNA of the CDR3 is TGTGCCAGCTCACCAGTACAGGGAGTGAGCACTGAAGCTTTCTTT. As protein: CASSPVQGVSTEAFF. Full variable domain (remainder filled in from reference TRBV18 and TRBJ1-1): NAGVMQNPRHLVRRRGQEARLRCSPMKGHSHVYWYRQLPEEGLKFMVYLQKENIIDESGMPKERFSAEFPKEGPSILRIQQVVRGDSAAYFCASSPVQGVSTEAFFGQGTRLTVV.

This chain links TRBV9 with TRBJ2-2; D uncertain. The CDR3 is 13 residues long. V was clipped by 0 bases and J by 4 bases, with 4 bases between them. Germline V lookup: CDR1 SGDLS, CDR2 YYNGEE. In nucleotides, the CDR3 is TGTGCCAGCAGCGTAGATCTCACCGGGGAGCTGTTTTTT. Residues: CASSVDLTGELFF.

The genes are TRBV24-1 and TRBJ2-7, with a possible D match to TRBD2 (5 bases). V was cut by 4 bases and J by 5 bases, with 8 bases left in between. Germline V gene lookup returns CDR1 KGHDR and CDR2 SFDVKD. CDR3 length equals 12 residues. The CDR3 nucleotides read TGTGCCACCAGTGAGTCCGGGGACGAGCAGTACTTC. This sequence encodes CATSESGDEQYF.

The chain employs TRBV7-9 and TRBJ1-1; maybe TRBD1 (5 bases). The V end was cut by 1 base, the J end by 4 bases, with 13 bases between. The germline V gene encodes CDR1 SEHNR and CDR2 FQNEAQ (reference sequence). The length of the CDR3 is 15 residues. The CDR3 DNA reads as TGTGCCAGCAGCTTAGATGGGGGAGGAAGCACTGAAGCTTTCTTT. It is translated as CASSLDGGGSTEAFF. The full variable domain, with the rest looked up from reference TRBV7-9 and TRBJ1-1, is DTGVSQNPRHKITKRGQNVTFRCDPISEHNRLYWYRQTLGQGPEFLTYFQNEAQLEKSRLLSDRFSAERPKGSFSTLEIQRTEQGDSAMYLCASSLDGGGSTEAFFGQGTRLTVV.

This clone was observed a single time. The chain recombines TRBV6-6 with TRBJ1-4; 8 bases are shared with TRBD1. Germline loops: CDR1 MNHNY, CDR2 SVGAGI (reference sequence). V trimming: 7 bases; J trimming: 5 bases; junction bases outside the gene matches: 6. The CDR3 extends over 14 amino acids. CDR3 residues: CASNGQGQNEKLFF. The CDR3 DNA reads TGTGCCAGCAATGGACAGGGACAAAATGAAAAACTGTTTTTT.

The CDR3 coding sequence is TGTGCCAGCAGCCTCAGGGGAACCGGGGAGCTGTTTTTT. Its protein is CASSLRGTGELFF. The V call is TRBV13, the J call TRBJ2-2; weak D call: TRBD1 (6 bases). Germline V gene lookup returns CDR1 PRHDT and CDR2 FYEKMQ (reference sequence). Trimming took 5 bases from V and 5 from J, leaving 9 bases between them. The CDR3 runs to 13 residues.

The chain recombines TRBV20-1 with TRBJ1-6, with a tentative D call TRBD1 (5 bases). This CDR3 region has 14 residues. The germline CDR1 and CDR2 sequences are DFQATT and SNEGSKA (reference sequence). V dropped 3 bases and J dropped 5 bases, with 11 bases sitting between them. The CDR3 sequence: CSASHRNNNSPLHF. The CDR3 DNA sequence: TGCAGTGCTAGTCACAGGAATAATAATTCACCCCTCCACTTT.

The chain couples TRBV29-1 to TRBJ2-5; 7 bases match TRBD2. V was pared by 7 bases and J by 2 bases, with 16 bases of the junction left unmatched. This CDR3 is built from 16 residues. In germline, CDR1 is SQVTM, CDR2 ANQGSEA. DNA of the CDR3: TGCAGCGCCGACCGGCGGGGATCGGGGGGTCAAGAGACCCAGTACTTC. This sequence encodes CSADRRGSGGQETQYF. Filled out from reference TRBV29-1 and TRBJ2-5, the complete variable domain reads SAVISQKPSRDICQRGTSLTIQCQVDSQVTMMFWYRQQPGQSLTLIATANQGSEATYESGFVIDKFPISRPNLTFSTLTVSNMSPEDSSIYLCSADRRGSGGQETQYFGPGTRLLVL.